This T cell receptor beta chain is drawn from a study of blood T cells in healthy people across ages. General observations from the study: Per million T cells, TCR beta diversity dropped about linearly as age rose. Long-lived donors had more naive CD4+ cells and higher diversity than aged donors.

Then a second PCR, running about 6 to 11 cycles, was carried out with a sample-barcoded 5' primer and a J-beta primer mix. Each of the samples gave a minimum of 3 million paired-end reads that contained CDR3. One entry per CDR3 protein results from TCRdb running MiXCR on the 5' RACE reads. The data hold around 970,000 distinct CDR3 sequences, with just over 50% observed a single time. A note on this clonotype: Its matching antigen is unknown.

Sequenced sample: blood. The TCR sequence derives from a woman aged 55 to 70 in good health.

The CDR3, as DNA: TGCGCCAGCAGCCACCGGGACTGGCGGGATACGCAGTATTTT. Its translation is CASSHRDWRDTQYF. The V and J genes are TRBV5-1 and TRBJ2-3; weak D call: TRBD2 (6 bases). There are 14 residues in the CDR3. The V end lost 4 bases, the J end lost 6 bases, and 15 bases lay between the germline ends. Germline V lookup: CDR1 SGHRS, CDR2 YFSETQ.